The 10 T cell receptor beta chains in this list originate from one sample, sequenced in a study of radiotherapy plus CTLA-4 blockade in lung cancer. The data were produced by immunoSEQ multiplex PCR, yet TCRdb's version contains in-frame clones alone and is incomplete. Here the sample spans 47,000 or so clones, approximately 81% being singletons. The specimen was peripheral blood, collected from a patient treated with radiotherapy plus ipilimumab. Source of these receptors: a human donor with non-small cell lung cancer whose response to radiotherapy plus ipilimumab could not be evaluated.

V is TRBV18 and J is TRBJ2-1; 10 bases line up with TRBD2. J was trimmed by 5 bases and V by 2 bases; bases with no gene match: 6. CDR1 is KGHSH and CDR2 is LQKENI in the germline V gene. The CDR3 is 16 amino acids. Here the CDR3 reads CASSPLIAGGDNEQFF. The CDR3 DNA reads TGTGCCAGCTCACCATTGATAGCGGGAGGCGACAATGAGCAGTTCTTC.

The chain couples TRBV28 to TRBJ1-5, with TRBD1 matching 7 bases. The CDR3 covers 14 residues. The V and J ends lost 3 bases and 6 bases, in that order; junction bases with no gene match: 5. Germline V gives CDR1 MDHEN, CDR2 SYDVKM. The CDR3 loop reads CASSFSGGGQPQHF. CDR3 nucleotides: TGTGCCAGCAGTTTTTCAGGGGGTGGTCAGCCCCAGCATTTT.

The chain uses TRBV6-4 and TRBJ2-4; weak D call: TRBD2 (7 bases). V lost 7 bases and J lost 6, with 19 bases in between. The V gene's germline CDR1 is MRHNA and CDR2 SNTAGT. The CDR3 sequence is 15 residues long. The CDR3 loop reads CASTARGALGNIQYF. The CDR3 DNA reads as TGTGCCAGCACCGCCCGGGGGGCGCTCGGAAACATTCAGTACTTC.

This clone has a handful of counts. The chain couples TRBV6-1 to TRBJ1-3; 9 nucleotides agree with TRBD1. Per germline, CDR1 MNHNS and CDR2 SASEGT. V was pared by 1 base and J by 6 bases, with 7 bases of the junction left unmatched. The CDR3 is made up of 16 amino acids. The CDR3 here is CASSEDSTGGLNTIYF. CDR3 DNA: TGTGCCAGCAGTGAAGATAGTACAGGGGGCTTAAACACCATATATTTT.

The V call is TRBV19, the J call TRBJ2-2; 11 bases are a match to TRBD2. Unmatched junction bases numbered 10, after V lost 3 bases and J lost 4 bases. The germline V gene has CDR1 LNHDA and CDR2 SQIVND (reference sequence). The length of the CDR3 is 18 residues. DNA of the CDR3: TGTGCCAGTAGTATCAAACTAACTAGCGGGAGTGGCACCGGGGAGCTGTTTTTT. The encoded protein is CASSIKLTSGSGTGELFF.

The chain joins TRBV5-6 to TRBJ1-2; D is unresolved. V was trimmed by 2 bases and J by 2 bases, leaving 19 bases between them. The CDR3 is 17 amino acids. Germline-derived CDR1 and CDR2 are SGHDT and YYEEEE. For the CDR3, the DNA is TGTGCCAGCAGCTTCCCCAGGATACCTTTTTTAAACTATGGCTACACCTTC. Amino acids: CASSFPRIPFLNYGYTF. The entire variable domain, with the rest obtained from reference TRBV5-6 and TRBJ1-2, is as follows: DAGVTQSPTHLIKTRGQQVTLRCSPKSGHDTVSWYQQALGQGPQFIFQYYEEEERQRGNFPDRFSGHQFPNYSSELNVNALLLGDSALYLCASSFPRIPFLNYGYTFGSGTRLTVV.

V and J are TRBV4-3 and TRBJ2-7; tentatively, D is TRBD1 (6 bases). The CDR3 sequence is 18 residues long. CDR1 LGHNA and CDR2 YSLEER come from the germline V gene. V was clipped by 4 bases and J by 1 base, with 23 bases between them. CDR3 amino acids: CASSPQAFLGGSSYEQYF. In DNA, the CDR3 is TGCGCCAGCAGCCCACAAGCGTTCTTAGGGGGTTCATCCTACGAGCAGTACTTC.

The rearrangement joins TRBV7-2 to TRBJ1-2, with 9 nucleotides matching TRBD1. CDR3 length: 14 amino acids. Germline V CDR1 and CDR2: SGHTA, FQGNSA. Losses at the gene ends were 2 bases for V and 7 bases for J; bases not matched to a gene: 5. DNA for the CDR3: TGTGCCAGCAGCTTATCGGGACAGGGACTTGGCTACACCTTC. Amino acids: CASSLSGQGLGYTF.

The table lists this clone with a few counts. The genes are TRBV4-3 and TRBJ2-7; no reliable D call. The germline V gene encodes CDR1 LGHNA and CDR2 YSLEER. The CDR3 covers 13 residues. V lost 1 base and J lost 3, with 7 bases in between. The DNA of the CDR3 is TGCGCCAGCAGCCAAGGCTATGGCTACGAGCAGTACTTC. Translating gives CASSQGYGYEQYF.

V usage is TRBV7-6 and J usage is TRBJ2-3; 8 bases match TRBD1. The J segment lost 2 bases and the V segment lost 4 bases, leaving 5 bases of the junction unmatched. The CDR3 spans 15 residues. The V gene's germline CDR1 is SGHVS and CDR2 FNYEAQ. The DNA for the CDR3 is TGTGCCAGCAGCTCTAGACAGGGGACCACAGATACGCAGTATTTT. This gives the protein CASSSRQGTTDTQYF.